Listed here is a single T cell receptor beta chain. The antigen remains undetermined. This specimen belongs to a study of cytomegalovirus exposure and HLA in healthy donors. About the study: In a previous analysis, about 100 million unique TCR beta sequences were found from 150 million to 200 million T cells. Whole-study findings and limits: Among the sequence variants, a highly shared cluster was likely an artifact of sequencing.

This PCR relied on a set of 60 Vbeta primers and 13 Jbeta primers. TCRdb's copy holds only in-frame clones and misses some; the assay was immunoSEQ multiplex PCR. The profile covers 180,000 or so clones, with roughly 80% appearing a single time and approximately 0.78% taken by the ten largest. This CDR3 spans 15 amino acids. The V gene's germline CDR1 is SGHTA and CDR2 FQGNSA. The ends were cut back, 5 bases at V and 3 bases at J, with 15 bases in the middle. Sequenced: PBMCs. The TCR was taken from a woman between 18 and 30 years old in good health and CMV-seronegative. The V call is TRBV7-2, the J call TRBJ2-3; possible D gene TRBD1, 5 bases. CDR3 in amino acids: CASSQQALGTDTQYF. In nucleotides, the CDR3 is TGTGCCAGCAGCCAACAGGCACTGGGGACAGATACGCAGTATTTT.